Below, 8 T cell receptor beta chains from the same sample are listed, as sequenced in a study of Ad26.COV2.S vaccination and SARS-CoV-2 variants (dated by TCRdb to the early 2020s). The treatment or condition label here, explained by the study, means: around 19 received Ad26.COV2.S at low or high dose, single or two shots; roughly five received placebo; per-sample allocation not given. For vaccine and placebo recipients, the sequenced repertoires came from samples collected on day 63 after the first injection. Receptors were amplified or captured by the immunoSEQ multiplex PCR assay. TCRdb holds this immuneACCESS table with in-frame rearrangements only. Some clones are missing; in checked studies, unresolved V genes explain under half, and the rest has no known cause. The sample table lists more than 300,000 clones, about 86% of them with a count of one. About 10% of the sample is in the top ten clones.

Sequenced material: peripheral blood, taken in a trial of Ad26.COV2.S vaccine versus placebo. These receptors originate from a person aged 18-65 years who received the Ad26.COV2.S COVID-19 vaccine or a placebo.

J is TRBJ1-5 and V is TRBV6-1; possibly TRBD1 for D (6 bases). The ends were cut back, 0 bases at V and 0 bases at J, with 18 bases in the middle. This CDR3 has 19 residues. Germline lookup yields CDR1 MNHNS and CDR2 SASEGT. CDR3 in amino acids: CASSEARGAGRSSNQPQHF. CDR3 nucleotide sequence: TGTGCCAGCAGTGAAGCGCGGGGGGCAGGGAGAAGTAGCAATCAGCCCCAGCATTTT.

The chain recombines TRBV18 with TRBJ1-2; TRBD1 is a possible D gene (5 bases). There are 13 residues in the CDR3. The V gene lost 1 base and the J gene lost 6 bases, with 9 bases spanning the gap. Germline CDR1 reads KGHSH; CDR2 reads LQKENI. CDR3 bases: TGTGCCAGCTCACCACTTCAGGGCAATGGCTACACCTTC. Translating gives CASSPLQGNGYTF.

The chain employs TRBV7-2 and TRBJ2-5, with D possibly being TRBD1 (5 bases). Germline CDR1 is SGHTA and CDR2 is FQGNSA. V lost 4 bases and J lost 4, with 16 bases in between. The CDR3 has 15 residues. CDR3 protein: CASSSQRTTGETQYF. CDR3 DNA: TGTGCCAGCAGCTCCCAAAGGACAACGGGAGAGACCCAGTACTTC.

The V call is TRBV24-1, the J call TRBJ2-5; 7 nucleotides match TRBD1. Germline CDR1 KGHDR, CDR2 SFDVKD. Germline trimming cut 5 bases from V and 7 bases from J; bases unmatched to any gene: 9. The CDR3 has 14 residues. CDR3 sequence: CATSVNDRVGTQYF. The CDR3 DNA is TGTGCCACCAGTGTAAATGACAGGGTAGGGACCCAGTACTTC.

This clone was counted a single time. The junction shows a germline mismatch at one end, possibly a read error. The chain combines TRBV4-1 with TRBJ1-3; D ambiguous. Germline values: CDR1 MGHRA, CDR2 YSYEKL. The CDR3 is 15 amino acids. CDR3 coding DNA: TGCGCCAGCAGCCAATGTCTCTTATTTGGAAACAACATATATTTT. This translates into CASSQCLLFGNNIYF.

Here the CDR3 DNA reads TGTGCCAGCAGTCCCCTAACAGGAAGGGGGCGGACTGAAGCTTTCTTT. This sequence encodes CASSPLTGRGRTEAFF. The rearrangement joins TRBV28 to TRBJ1-1; 7 bases match TRBD1. Germline trimming cut 5 bases from V and 5 bases from J; bases unmatched to any gene: 14. The CDR3 has 16 amino acids. Per the germline V gene, CDR1 is MDHEN and CDR2 is SYDVKM.

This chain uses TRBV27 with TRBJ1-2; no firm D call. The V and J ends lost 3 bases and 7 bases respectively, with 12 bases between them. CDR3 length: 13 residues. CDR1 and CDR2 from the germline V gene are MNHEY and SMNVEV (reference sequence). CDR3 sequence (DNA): TGTGCCAGCAGTTTCAGAGGGTTTGCTGGCTACACCTTC. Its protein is CASSFRGFAGYTF.

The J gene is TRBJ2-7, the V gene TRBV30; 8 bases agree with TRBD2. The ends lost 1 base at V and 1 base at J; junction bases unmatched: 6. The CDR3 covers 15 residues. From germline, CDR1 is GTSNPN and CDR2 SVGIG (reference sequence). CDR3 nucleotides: TGTGCCTGGAGTGGTCCTAGCGGGCTATCCTACGAGCAGTACTTC. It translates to CAWSGPSGLSYEQYF. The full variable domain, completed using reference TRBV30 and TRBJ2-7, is SQTIHQWPATLVQPVGSPLSLECTVEGTSNPNLYWYRQAAGRGLQLLFYSVGIGQISSEVPQNLSASRPQDRQFILSSKKLLLSDSGFYLCAWSGPSGLSYEQYFGPGTRLTVT.